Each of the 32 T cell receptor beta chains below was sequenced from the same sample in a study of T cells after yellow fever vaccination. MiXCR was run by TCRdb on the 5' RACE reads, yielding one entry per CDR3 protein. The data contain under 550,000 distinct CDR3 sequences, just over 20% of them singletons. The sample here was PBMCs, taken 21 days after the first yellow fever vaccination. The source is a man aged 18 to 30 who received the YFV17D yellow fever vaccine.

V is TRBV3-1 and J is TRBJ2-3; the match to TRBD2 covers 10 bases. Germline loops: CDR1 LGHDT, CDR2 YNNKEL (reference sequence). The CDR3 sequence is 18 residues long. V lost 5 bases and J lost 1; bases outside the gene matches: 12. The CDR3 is CASSYRGLAGARTDTQYF. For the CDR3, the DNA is TGTGCCAGCAGCTACAGAGGCCTAGCGGGGGCCCGCACAGATACGCAGTATTTT.

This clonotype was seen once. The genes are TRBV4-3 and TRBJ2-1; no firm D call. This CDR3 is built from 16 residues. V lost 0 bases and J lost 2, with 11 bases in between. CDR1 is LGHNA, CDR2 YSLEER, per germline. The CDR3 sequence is CASSQDSVRPYNEQFF. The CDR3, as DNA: TGCGCCAGCAGCCAAGATTCGGTACGGCCCTACAATGAGCAGTTCTTC.

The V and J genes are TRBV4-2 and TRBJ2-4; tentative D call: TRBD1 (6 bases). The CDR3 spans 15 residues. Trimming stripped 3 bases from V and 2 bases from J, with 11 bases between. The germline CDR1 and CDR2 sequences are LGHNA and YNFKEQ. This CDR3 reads CASSQARDTKNIQYF. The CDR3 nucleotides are TGTGCCAGCAGCCAGGCACGGGACACCAAAAACATTCAGTACTTC.

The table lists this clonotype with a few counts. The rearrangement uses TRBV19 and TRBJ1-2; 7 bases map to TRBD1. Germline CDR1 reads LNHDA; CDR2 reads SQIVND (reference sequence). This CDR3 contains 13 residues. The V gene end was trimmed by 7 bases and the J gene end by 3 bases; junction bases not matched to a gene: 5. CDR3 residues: CASTIGQDYGYTF. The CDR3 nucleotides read TGTGCCAGTACTATCGGACAGGACTATGGCTACACCTTC.

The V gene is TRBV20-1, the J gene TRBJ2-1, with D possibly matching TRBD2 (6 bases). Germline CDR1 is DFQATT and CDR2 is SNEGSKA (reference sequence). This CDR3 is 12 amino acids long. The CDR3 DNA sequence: TGCAGCTATCTCCCGGGGGTATATGAGCAGTTCTTC. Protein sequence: CSYLPGVYEQFF.

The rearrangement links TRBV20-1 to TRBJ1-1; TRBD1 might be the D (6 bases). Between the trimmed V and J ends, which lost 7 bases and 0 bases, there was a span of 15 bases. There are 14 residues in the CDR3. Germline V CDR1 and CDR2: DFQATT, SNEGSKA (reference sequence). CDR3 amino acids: CSVYPGALNTEAFF. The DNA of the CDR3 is TGCAGTGTCTATCCGGGGGCCCTGAACACTGAAGCTTTCTTT.

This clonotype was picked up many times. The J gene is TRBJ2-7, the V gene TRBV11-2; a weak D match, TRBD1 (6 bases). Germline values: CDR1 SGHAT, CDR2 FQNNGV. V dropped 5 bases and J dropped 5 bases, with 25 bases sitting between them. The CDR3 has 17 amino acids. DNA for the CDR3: TGTGCCAGCAGCCTCCGGGACAACGGTCCTAGTCTCAACGAGCAGTACTTC. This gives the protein CASSLRDNGPSLNEQYF. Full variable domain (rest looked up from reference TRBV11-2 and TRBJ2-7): EAGVAQSPRYKIIEKRQSVAFWCNPISGHATLYWYQQILGQGPKLLIQFQNNGVVDDSQLPKDRFSAERLKGVDSTLKIQPAKLEDSAVYLCASSLRDNGPSLNEQYFGPGTRLTVT.

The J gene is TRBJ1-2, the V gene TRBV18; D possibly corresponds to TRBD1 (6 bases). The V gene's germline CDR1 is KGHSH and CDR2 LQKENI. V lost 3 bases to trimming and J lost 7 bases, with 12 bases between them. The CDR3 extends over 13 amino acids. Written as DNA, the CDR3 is TGTGCCAGCTCACCTTCACAGGGCCCTGGCTACACCTTC. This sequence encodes CASSPSQGPGYTF.

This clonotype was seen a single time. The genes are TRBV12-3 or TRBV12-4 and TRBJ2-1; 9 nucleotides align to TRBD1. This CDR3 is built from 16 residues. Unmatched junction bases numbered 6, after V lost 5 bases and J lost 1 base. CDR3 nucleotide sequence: TGTGCCAGCAGTCCCGACAGGGGGAAATCCTACAATGAGCAGTTCTTC. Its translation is CASSPDRGKSYNEQFF.

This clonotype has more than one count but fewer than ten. CDR3 DNA sequence: TGTGCCAGCAGTTTACTGGGCCCAAAAGAGACCCAGTACTTC. Translating gives CASSLLGPKETQYF. The chain employs TRBV28 and TRBJ2-5; D is ambiguous. The CDR3 consists of 14 residues. Germline V gene data show CDR1 as MDHEN and CDR2 as SYDVKM. With 2 bases removed from V and 3 bases from J, the gap between germline ends came to 10 bases.

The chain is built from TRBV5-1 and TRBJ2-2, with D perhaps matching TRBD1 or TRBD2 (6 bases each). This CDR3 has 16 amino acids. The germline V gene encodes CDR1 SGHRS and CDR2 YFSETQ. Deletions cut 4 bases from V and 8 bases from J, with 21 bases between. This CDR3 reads CASSPSGAPRSGELFF. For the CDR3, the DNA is TGCGCCAGCAGCCCCTCGGGGGCCCCCCGGTCGGGGGAGCTGTTTTTT.

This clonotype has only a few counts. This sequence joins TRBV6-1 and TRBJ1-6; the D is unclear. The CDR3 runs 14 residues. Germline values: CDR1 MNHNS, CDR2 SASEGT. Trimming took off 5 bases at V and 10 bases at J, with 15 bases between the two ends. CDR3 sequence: CASSREARWSPLHF. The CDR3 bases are TGTGCCAGCAGTCGAGAGGCCCGCTGGTCACCCCTCCACTTT.

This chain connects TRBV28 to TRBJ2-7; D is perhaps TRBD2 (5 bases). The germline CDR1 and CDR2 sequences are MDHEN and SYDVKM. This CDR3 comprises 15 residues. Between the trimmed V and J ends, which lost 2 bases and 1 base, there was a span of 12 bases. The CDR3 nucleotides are TGTGCCAGCAGTTTAGGACCGACGGGATCCTACGAGCAGTACGTC. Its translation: CASSLGPTGSYEQYV.

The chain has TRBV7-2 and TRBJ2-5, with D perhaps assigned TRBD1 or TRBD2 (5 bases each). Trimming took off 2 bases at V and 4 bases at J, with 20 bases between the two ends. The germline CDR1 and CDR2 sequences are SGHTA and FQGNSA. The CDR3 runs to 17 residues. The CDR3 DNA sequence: TGTGCCAGCAGCTTATTTGTGGGGGTTAAGGGGAGAGAGACCCAGTACTTC. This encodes CASSLFVGVKGRETQYF.

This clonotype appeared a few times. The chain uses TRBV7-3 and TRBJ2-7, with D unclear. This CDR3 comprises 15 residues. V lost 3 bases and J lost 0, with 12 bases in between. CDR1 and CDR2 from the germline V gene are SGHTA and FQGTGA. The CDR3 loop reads CASSFTVGSSYEQYV. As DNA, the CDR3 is TGTGCCAGCAGCTTTACGGTGGGTAGCTCCTACGAGCAGTACGTC.

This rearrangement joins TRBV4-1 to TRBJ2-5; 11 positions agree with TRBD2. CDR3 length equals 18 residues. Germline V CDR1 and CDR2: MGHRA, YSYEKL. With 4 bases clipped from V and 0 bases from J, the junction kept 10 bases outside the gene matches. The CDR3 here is CASSRSVMTSGDQETQYF. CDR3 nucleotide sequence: TGCGCCAGCAGCCGGTCAGTGATGACTAGCGGGGACCAAGAGACCCAGTACTTC.

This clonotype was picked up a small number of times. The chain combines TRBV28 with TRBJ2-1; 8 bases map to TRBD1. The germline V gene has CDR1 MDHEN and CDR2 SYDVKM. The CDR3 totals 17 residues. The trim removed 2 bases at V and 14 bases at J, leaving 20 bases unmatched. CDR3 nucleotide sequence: TGTGCCAGCAGTTTAAGGACAGGGACTTTTTCGCTAGTACCCGAGTTCTTC. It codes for CASSLRTGTFSLVPEFF. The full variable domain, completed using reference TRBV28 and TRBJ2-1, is DVKVTQSSRYLVKRTGEKVFLECVQDMDHENMFWYRQDPGLGLRLIYFSYDVKMKEKGDIPEGYSVSREKKERFSLILESASTNQTSMYLCASSLRTGTFSLVPEFFGPGTRLTVL.

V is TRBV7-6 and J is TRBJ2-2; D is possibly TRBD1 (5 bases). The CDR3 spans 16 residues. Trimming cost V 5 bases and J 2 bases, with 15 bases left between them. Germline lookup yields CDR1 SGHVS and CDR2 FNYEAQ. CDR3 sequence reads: CASSPRPGQNTGELFF. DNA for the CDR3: TGTGCCAGCAGCCCGCGCCCCGGACAAAACACCGGGGAGCTGTTTTTT.

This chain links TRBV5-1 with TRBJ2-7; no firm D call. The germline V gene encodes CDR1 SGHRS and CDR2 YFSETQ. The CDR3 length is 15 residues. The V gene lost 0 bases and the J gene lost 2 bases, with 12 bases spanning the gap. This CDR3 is CASSLAVVGPYEQYF. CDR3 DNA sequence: TGCGCCAGCAGCTTGGCAGTAGTAGGACCCTACGAGCAGTACTTC. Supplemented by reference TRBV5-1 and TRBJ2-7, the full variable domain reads KAGVTQTPRYLIKTRGQQVTLSCSPISGHRSVSWYQQTPGQGLQFLFEYFSETQRNKGNFPGRFSGRQFSNSRSEMNVSTLELGDSALYLCASSLAVVGPYEQYFGPGTRLTVT.

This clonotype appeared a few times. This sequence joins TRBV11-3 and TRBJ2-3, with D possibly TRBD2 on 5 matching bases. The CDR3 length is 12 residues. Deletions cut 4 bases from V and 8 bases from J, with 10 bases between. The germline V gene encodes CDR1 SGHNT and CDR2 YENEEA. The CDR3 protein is CASSSGGGTQYF. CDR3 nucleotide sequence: TGTGCCAGCAGCTCCGGAGGAGGTACGCAGTATTTT.

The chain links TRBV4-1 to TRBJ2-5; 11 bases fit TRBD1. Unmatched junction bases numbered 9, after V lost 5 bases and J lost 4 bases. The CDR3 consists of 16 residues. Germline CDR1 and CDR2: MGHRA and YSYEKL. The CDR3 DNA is TGCGCCAGCAGCGACCGGGACAGGGGGTCCCTAGAGACCCAGTACTTC. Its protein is CASSDRDRGSLETQYF.

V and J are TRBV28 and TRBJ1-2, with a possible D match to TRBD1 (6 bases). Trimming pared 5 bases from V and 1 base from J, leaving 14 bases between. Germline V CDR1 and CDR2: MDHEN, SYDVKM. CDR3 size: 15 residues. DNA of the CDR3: TGTGCCAGCAGTAACAGGGACGAGATTAACTATGGCTACACCTTC. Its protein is CASSNRDEINYGYTF.

The CDR3 nucleotides are TGTGCCAGCAGTGACCTGACTAGCGGGGGGACCGGGGAGCTGTTTTTT. It codes for CASSDLTSGGTGELFF. J is TRBJ2-2 and V is TRBV6-4, with 13 bases that match TRBD2. The V gene end was trimmed by 2 bases and the J gene end by 5 bases; junction bases not matched to a gene: 2. In germline, CDR1 is MRHNA, CDR2 SNTAGT. The CDR3 is 16 residues long.

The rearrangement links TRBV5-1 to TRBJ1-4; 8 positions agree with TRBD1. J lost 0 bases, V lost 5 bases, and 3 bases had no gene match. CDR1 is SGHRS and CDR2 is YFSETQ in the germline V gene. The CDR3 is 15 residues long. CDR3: CASRGQAATNEKLFF. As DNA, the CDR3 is TGCGCCAGCAGGGGACAGGCTGCAACTAATGAAAAACTGTTTTTT.

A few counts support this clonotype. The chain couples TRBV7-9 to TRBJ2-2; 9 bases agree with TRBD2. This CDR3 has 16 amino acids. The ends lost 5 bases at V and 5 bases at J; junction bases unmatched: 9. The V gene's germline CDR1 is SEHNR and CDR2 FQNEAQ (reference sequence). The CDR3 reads CASSLLPAGGTGELFF. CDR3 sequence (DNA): TGTGCCAGCAGCCTACTCCCCGCGGGGGGGACCGGGGAGCTGTTTTTT.

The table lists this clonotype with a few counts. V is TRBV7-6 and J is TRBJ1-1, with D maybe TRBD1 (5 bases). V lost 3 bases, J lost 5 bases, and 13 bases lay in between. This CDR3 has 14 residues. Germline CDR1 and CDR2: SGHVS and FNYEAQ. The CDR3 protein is CASSFGGTGTEAFF. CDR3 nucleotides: TGTGCCAGCAGCTTCGGGGGGACTGGGACTGAAGCTTTCTTT.

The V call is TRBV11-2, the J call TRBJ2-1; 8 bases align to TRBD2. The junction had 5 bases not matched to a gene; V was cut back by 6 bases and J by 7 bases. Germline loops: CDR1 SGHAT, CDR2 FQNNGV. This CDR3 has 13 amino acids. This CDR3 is CASRTGGGNEQFF. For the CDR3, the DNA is TGTGCCAGCAGAACGGGGGGGGGTAATGAGCAGTTCTTC.

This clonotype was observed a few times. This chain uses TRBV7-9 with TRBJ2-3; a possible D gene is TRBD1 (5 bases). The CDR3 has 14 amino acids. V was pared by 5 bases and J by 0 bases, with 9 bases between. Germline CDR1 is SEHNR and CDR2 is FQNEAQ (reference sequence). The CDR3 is CASSRRASTDTQYF. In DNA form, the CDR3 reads TGTGCCAGCAGCCGCAGGGCTAGCACAGATACGCAGTATTTT.

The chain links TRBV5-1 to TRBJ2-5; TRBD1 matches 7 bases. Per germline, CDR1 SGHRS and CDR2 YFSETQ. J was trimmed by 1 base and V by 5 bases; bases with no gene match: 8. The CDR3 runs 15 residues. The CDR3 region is CASRPVTGVQETQYF. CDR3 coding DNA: TGCGCCAGCAGACCAGTTACAGGGGTCCAAGAGACCCAGTACTTC.

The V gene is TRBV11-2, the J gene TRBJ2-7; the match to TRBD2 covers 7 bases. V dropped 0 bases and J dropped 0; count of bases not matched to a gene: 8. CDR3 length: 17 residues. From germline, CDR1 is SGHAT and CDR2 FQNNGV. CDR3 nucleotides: TGTGCCAGCAGCTTAGATTGGTCCGGGAGGAGCTCCTACGAGCAGTACTTC. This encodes CASSLDWSGRSSYEQYF.

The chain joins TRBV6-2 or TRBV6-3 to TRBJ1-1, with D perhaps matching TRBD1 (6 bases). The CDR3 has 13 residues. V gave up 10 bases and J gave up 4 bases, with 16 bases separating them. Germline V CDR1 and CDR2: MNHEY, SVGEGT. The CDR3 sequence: CATLQGDGTEAFF. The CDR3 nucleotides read TGTGCCACCCTACAGGGAGATGGCACTGAAGCTTTCTTT.

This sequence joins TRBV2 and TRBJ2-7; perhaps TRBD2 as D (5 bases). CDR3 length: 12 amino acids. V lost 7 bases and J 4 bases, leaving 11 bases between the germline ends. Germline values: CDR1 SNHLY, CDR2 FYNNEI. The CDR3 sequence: CASTQSGYEQYF. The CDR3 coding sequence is TGTGCCAGCACCCAATCGGGATACGAGCAGTACTTC.